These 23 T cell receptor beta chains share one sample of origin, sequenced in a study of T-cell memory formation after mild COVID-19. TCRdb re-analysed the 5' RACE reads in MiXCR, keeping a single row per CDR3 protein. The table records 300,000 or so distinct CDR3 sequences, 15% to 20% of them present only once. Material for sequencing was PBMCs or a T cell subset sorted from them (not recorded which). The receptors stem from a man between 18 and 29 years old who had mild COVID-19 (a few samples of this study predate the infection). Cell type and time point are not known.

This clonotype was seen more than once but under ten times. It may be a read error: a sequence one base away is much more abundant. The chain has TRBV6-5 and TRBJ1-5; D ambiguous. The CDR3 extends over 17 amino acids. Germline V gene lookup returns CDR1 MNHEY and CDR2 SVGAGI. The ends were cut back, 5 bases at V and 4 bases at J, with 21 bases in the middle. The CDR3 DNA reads TGTGCCAGCAGTCGAACTTTCCGGGGAGAACGAAATCAGCCCCAGCATTTT. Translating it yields CASSRTFRGERNQPQHF.

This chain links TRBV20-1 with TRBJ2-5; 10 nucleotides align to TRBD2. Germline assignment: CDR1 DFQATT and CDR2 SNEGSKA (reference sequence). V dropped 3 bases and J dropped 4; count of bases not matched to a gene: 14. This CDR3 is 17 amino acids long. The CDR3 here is CSASPILQRGGTETQYF. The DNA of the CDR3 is TGCAGTGCTAGCCCTATCCTACAGCGGGGGGGCACAGAGACCCAGTACTTC.

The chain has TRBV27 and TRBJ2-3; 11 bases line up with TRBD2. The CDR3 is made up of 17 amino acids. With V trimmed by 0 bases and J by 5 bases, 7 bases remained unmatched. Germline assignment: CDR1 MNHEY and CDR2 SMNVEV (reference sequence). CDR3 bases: TGTGCCAGCAGTTTATCGAGTAGCGGGGGGGCGGGAGATACGCAGTATTTT. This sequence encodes CASSLSSSGGAGDTQYF.

CDR3 DNA: TGCGCCAGCAGCCTGTTAGGGGGATCCACCGGGGAGCTGTTTTTT. It encodes CASSLLGGSTGELFF. This chain connects TRBV5-1 to TRBJ2-2; possibly TRBD1 for D (6 bases). V gave up 4 bases and J gave up 4 bases, with 14 bases separating them. This CDR3 is built from 15 residues. CDR1 SGHRS and CDR2 YFSETQ come from the germline V gene.

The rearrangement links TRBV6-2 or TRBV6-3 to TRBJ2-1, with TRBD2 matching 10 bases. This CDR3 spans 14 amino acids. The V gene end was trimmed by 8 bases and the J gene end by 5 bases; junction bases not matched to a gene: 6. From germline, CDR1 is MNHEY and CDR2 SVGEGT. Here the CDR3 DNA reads TGTGCCAGCCATCCTAGCGGGGGAAACAATGAGCAGTTCTTC. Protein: CASHPSGGNNEQFF.

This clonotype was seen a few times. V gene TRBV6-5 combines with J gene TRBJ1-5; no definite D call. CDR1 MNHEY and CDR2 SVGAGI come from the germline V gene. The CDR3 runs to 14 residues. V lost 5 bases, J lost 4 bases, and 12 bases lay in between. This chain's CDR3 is CASSPGRNNQPQHF. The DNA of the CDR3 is TGTGCCAGCAGTCCCGGACGGAATAATCAGCCCCAGCATTTT.

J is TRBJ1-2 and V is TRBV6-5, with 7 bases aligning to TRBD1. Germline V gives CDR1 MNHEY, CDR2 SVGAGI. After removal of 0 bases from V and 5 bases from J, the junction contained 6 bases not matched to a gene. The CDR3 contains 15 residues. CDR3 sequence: CASSYSWTGTYGYTF. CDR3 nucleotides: TGTGCCAGCAGTTACTCGTGGACAGGCACTTATGGCTACACCTTC.

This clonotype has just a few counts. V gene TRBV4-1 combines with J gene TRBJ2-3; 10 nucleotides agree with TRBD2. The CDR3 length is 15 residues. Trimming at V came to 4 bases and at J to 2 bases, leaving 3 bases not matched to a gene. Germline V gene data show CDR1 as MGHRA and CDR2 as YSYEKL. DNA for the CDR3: TGCGCCAGCAGCCGTACTAGCGGGGCCACAGATACGCAGTATTTT. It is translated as CASSRTSGATDTQYF.

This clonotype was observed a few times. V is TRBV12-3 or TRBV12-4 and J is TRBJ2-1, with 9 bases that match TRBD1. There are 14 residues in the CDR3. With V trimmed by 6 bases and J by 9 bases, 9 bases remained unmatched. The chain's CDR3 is CASRTDRGRREQFF. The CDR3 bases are TGTGCCAGCAGAACGGACAGGGGTAGGCGTGAGCAGTTCTTC.

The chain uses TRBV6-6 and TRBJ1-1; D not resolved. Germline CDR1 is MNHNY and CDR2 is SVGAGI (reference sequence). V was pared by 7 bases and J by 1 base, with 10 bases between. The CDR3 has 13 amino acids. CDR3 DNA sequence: TGTGCCAGCAATCTTCCAGGGAACACTGAAGCTTTCTTT. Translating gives CASNLPGNTEAFF.

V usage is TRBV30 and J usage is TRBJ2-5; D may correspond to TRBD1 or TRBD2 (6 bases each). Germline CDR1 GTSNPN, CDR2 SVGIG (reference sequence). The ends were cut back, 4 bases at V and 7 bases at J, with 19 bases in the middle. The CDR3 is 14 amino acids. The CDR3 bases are TGTGCCTGGAACTTTGAAGGGGGGCTAATGACCCAGTACTTC. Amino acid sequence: CAWNFEGGLMTQYF.

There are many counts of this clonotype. In DNA form, the CDR3 reads TGCAGTGCTAGACCTAGCGGGGCCTACGAGCAGTACGTC. As protein: CSARPSGAYEQYV. The rearrangement links TRBV20-1 to TRBJ2-7, with 9 bases aligning to TRBD2. Per the germline V gene, CDR1 is DFQATT and CDR2 is SNEGSKA (reference sequence). Losses at the gene ends were 2 bases for V and 2 bases for J; bases not matched to a gene: 1. The CDR3 length is 13 residues.

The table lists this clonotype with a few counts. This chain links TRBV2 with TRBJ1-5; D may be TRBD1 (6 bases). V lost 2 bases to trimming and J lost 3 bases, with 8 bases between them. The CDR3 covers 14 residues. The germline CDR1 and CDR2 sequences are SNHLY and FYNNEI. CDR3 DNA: TGTGCCAGCAGTGAACGGACAGACAATCAGCCCCAGCATTTT. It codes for CASSERTDNQPQHF. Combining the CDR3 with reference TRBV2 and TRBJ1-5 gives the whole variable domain EPEVTQTPSHQVTQMGQEVILRCVPISNHLYFYWYRQILGQKVEFLVSFYNNEISEKSEIFDDQFSVERPDGSNFTLKIRSTKLEDSAMYFCASSERTDNQPQHFGDGTRLSIL.

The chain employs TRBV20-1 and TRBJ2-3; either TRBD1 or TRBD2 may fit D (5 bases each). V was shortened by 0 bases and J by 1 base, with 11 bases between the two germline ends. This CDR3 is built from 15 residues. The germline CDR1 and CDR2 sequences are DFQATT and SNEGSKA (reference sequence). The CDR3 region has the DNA TGCAGTGCTAGAGACGGGGACCACCGCACAGATACGCAGTATTTT. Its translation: CSARDGDHRTDTQYF.

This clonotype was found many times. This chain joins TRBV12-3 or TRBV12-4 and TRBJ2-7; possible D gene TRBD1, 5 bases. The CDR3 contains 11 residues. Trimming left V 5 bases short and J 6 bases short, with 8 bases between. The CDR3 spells CASSAGFEQYV. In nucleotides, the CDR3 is TGTGCCAGCAGTGCAGGGTTCGAGCAGTACGTC.

The CDR3 bases are TGCGCCAGCAGCCAGGTCCGGGACAGCGGCTACACCTTC. Translation: CASSQVRDSGYTF. The chain uses TRBV4-3 and TRBJ1-2; 7 bases agree with TRBD1. Germline trimming cut 3 bases from V and 8 bases from J; bases unmatched to any gene: 6. This CDR3 comprises 13 residues. Germline lookup yields CDR1 LGHNA and CDR2 YSLEER.

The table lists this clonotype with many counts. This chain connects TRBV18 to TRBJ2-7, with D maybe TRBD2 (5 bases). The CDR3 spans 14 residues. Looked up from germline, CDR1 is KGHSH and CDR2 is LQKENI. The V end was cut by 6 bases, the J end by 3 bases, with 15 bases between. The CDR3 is CASSPPGKNYEQYV. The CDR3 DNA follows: TGTGCCAGCTCCCCCCCCGGGAAAAACTACGAGCAGTACGTC.

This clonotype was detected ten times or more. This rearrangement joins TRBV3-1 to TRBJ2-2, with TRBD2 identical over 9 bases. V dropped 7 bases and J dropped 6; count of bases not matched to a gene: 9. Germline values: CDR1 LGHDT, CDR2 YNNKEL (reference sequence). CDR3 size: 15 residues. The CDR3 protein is CASTPSQRGAGELFF. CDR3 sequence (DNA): TGTGCCAGCACCCCAAGCCAGCGGGGGGCCGGGGAGCTGTTTTTT. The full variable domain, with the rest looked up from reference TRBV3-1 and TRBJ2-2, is DTAVSQTPKYLVTQMGNDKSIKCEQNLGHDTMYWYKQDSKKFLKIMFSYNNKELIINETVPNRFSPKSPDKAHLNLHINSLELGDSAVYFCASTPSQRGAGELFFGEGSRLTVL.

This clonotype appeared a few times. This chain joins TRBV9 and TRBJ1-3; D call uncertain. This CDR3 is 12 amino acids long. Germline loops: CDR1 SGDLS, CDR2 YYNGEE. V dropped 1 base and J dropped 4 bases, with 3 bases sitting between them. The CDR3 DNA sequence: TGTGCCAGCAGCGTATGGGGAAACACCATATATTTT. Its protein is CASSVWGNTIYF.

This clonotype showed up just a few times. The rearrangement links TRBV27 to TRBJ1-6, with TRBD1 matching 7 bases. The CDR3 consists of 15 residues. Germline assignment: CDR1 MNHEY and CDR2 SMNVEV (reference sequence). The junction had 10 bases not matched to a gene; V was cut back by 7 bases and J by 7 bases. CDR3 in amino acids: CASTLGGRGNSPLHF. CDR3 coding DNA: TGTGCCAGCACCCTAGGGGGCAGGGGAAATTCACCCCTCCACTTT.

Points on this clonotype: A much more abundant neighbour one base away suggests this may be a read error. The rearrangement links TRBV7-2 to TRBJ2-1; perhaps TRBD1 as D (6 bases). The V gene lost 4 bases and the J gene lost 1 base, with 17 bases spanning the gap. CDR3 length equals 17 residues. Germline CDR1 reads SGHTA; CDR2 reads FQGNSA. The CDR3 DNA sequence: TGTGCCAGCAGCTCCGCAAGACAGGTGATGTCCTACAATGAGCAGTTCTTC. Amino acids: CASSSARQVMSYNEQFF.

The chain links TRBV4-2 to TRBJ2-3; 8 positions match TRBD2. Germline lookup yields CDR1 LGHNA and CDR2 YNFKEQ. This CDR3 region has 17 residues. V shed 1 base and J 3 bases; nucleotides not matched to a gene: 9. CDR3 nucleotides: TGTGCCAGCAGCCAAGTCGTCTGGCGGGGGGAGACAGATACGCAGTATTTT. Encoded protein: CASSQVVWRGETDTQYF.

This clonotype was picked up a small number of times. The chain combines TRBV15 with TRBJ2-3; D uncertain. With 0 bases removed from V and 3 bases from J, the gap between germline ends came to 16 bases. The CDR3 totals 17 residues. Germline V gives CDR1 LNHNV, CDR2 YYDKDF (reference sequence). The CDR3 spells CATSRELVIGWTDTQYF. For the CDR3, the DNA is TGTGCCACCAGCAGAGAATTAGTAATTGGATGGACAGATACGCAGTATTTT.